This T cell receptor (beta chain) was recorded in a study of naive and memory T cell subsets. The study's findings and limits: Possibly reflecting memory cells re-expressing CD45RA, a few larger clonotypes occurred in naive repertoires, especially CD8. Diversity fell and Gini index rose from naive through CM, EM, EMRA. Each distinct alpha or beta sequence counts as one clonotype.

A word on this clonotype: The antigen is not known.

The CDR3 contains 17 residues. The junction had 12 bases not matched to a gene; V was cut back by 0 bases and J by 7 bases. CDR1 and CDR2 (germline): LGHNA, YSLEER. Both TRBC1 and TRBC2 were covered by a beta constant-region primer of two equimolar oligonucleotides. The ligated cDNA underwent four PCR rounds using SP2 and nested alpha and beta constant-region primers. Ligation attached a single-stranded oligonucleotide with a 12-nucleotide UMI and the SP2 primer to the cDNA 3' end. One entry per CDR3 protein results from TCRdb running MiXCR on the UMI-ligation and nested PCR reads. The sample records under 150,000 distinct CDR3 sequences, 15% to 25% being singletons. Cells stained for CD3, CD4, CD8, CD45RA, CD27 and viability were sorted into four CD45RA/CD27 subsets.

The material sequenced was naive CD8+ T cells from blood. The chain employs TRBV4-3 and TRBJ2-1; TRBD2 agrees at 7 bases. The receptor was derived from a human donor in good health. CDR3 in DNA: TGCGCCAGCAGCCAAGATGTTCGCGGGAGTACGTGGAATGAGCAGTTCTTC. Protein product: CASSQDVRGSTWNEQFF.